This TCR beta chain came from a study of human versus mouse CDR3 diversity and MHC coevolution. Findings and limits, study-wide: Clonal inequality was lowest in most of the three human donors. Mice had fewer CDR3 deletions and insertions than humans on average.

Some clones are missing from TCRdb's copy, which holds only in-frame ones; the method was immunoSEQ multiplex PCR. The sample includes roughly 80,000 clones, 80% to 95% of them seen just once. There are 14 residues in the CDR3. The ends lost 3 bases at V and 7 bases at J; junction bases unmatched: 5. CDR1 SGHAT and CDR2 FQNNGV come from the germline V gene. Comment on this clone: Its antigen is not identified.

Cells were CD45RO-negative CD62L-positive naive CD4 T cells sorted from PBMCs. This TCR came from a person aged 30-70 years in good health. The sequenced sample consisted of naive CD4+ T cells from blood. Subset reported: CD45RO-negative CD62L-positive naive CD4 T cells. The chain couples TRBV11-2 to TRBJ1-2; TRBD1 matches at 10 bases. Here the CDR3 reads CASSLGQGLSGYTF. CDR3 in DNA: TGTGCCAGCAGCTTGGGACAGGGGCTTTCTGGCTACACCTTC.